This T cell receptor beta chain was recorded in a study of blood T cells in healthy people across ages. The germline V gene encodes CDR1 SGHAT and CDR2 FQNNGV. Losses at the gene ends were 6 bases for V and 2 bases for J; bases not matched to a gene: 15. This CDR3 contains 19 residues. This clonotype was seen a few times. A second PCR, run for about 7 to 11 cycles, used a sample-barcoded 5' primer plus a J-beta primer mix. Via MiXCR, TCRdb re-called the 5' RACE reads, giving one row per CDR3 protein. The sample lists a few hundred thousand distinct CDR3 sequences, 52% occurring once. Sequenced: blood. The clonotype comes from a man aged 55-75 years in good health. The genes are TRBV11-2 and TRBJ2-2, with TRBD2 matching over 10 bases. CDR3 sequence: CASSFKVESGGVNTGELFF. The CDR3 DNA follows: TGTGCCAGCAGTTTTAAGGTGGAAAGCGGGGGGGTAAACACCGGGGAGCTGTTTTTT. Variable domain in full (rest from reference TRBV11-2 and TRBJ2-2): EAGVAQSPRYKIIEKRQSVAFWCNPISGHATLYWYQQILGQGPKLLIQFQNNGVVDDSQLPKDRFSAERLKGVDSTLKIQPAKLEDSAVYLCASSFKVESGGVNTGELFFGEGSRLTVL.